The 26 T cell receptor beta chains listed next were all sequenced from one sample in a study of shared clonotypes between healthy human individuals. Method: immunoSEQ multiplex PCR; TCRdb's copy keeps in-frame clones and lacks some. The data show about 2 million clones, about 95% seen once. Sequencing was carried out using naive CD4+ T cells sorted from blood. Subset: CD45RA+ positively selected. These receptors came from a young man in good health.

The V and J genes are TRBV7-9 and TRBJ2-7; TRBD1 might be the D (6 bases). Germline loops: CDR1 SEHNR, CDR2 FQNEAQ (reference sequence). Trimming pared 4 bases from V and 7 bases from J, leaving 14 bases between. This CDR3 has 13 amino acids. The CDR3 DNA sequence: TGTGCCAGCAGCTCTGGGATTACAGGGGAGCAGTACTTC. This gives the protein CASSSGITGEQYF. Complete variable domain (other parts from reference TRBV7-9 and TRBJ2-7): DTGVSQNPRHKITKRGQNVTFRCDPISEHNRLYWYRQTLGQGPEFLTYFQNEAQLEKSRLLSDRFSAERPKGSFSTLEIQRTEQGDSAMYLCASSSGITGEQYFGPGTRLTVT.

The chain couples TRBV6-5 to TRBJ2-2; D possibly corresponds to TRBD1 (6 bases). V shed 5 bases and J shed 6 bases, with 13 bases lying between them. This CDR3 has 14 amino acids. Germline CDR1 is MNHEY and CDR2 is SVGAGI. In DNA, the CDR3 is TGTGCCAGCAGTAAAATAGGGGGTTCCGGGGAGCTGTTTTTT. This gives the protein CASSKIGGSGELFF.

The V gene is TRBV5-6, the J gene TRBJ2-1; 7 bases are a match to TRBD1. V was pared by 4 bases and J by 0 bases, with 10 bases of the junction left unmatched. The CDR3 runs to 17 residues. Germline lookup yields CDR1 SGHDT and CDR2 YYEEEE. Here the CDR3 reads CASSLGDRDSSYNEQFF. The CDR3 DNA reads as TGTGCCAGCAGCCTGGGCGACCGGGACAGCTCCTACAATGAGCAGTTCTTC.

The V and J genes are TRBV5-1 and TRBJ2-5; D possibly corresponds to TRBD2 (7 bases). The CDR3 extends over 14 amino acids. Germline CDR1 SGHRS, CDR2 YFSETQ. Trimming removed 2 bases from V and 6 bases from J, with 14 bases in between. DNA for the CDR3: TGCGCCAGCAGCTTCGGGGGGCCGGAAAAGACCCAGTACTTC. Protein: CASSFGGPEKTQYF.

The chain uses TRBV11-2 and TRBJ2-5; 10 bases agree with TRBD1. V dropped 1 base and J dropped 5; count of bases not matched to a gene: 10. The CDR3 spans 17 residues. Germline CDR1 and CDR2: SGHAT and FQNNGV. For the CDR3, the DNA is TGTGCCAGCAGCTTAGCTGGCGGGACAGGGGCGATCGAGACCCAGTACTTC. The encoded protein is CASSLAGGTGAIETQYF.

The sample holds one count of this clone. This chain joins TRBV10-3 and TRBJ2-6; 9 positions agree with TRBD1. The ends lost 8 bases at V and 0 bases at J; junction bases unmatched: 5. The CDR3 is made up of 16 amino acids. CDR1 is ENHRY and CDR2 is SYGVKD in the germline V gene. CDR3 protein: CAIPGTGSSGANVLTF. The CDR3 DNA reads TGTGCCATCCCCGGGACAGGGAGCTCTGGGGCCAACGTCCTGACTTTC.

The chain employs TRBV5-1 and TRBJ2-7, with 10 positions matching TRBD2. The CDR3 consists of 14 residues. In germline, CDR1 is SGHRS, CDR2 YFSETQ. J was trimmed by 5 bases and V by 6 bases; bases with no gene match: 8. The CDR3 DNA is TGCGCCAGCACGCCTAGCGGGAGTACCCACGAGCAGTACTTC. Protein: CASTPSGSTHEQYF. Based on the CDR3 plus reference TRBV5-1 and TRBJ2-7, the full variable domain is KAGVTQTPRYLIKTRGQQVTLSCSPISGHRSVSWYQQTPGQGLQFLFEYFSETQRNKGNFPGRFSGRQFSNSRSEMNVSTLELGDSALYLCASTPSGSTHEQYFGPGTRLTVT.

J is TRBJ2-3 and V is TRBV27; weak D call: TRBD2 (6 bases). There are 17 residues in the CDR3. The germline CDR1 and CDR2 sequences are MNHEY and SMNVEV (reference sequence). With 7 bases removed from V and 1 base from J, the gap between germline ends came to 21 bases. DNA of the CDR3: TGTGCCAGCACCACCTTGCGGACGGGGGTGGGCACAGATACGCAGTATTTT. This encodes CASTTLRTGVGTDTQYF.

The chain has TRBV10-2 and TRBJ2-3; no clear D. This CDR3 region has 15 residues. The ends were cut back, 0 bases at V and 4 bases at J, with 11 bases in the middle. Germline values: CDR1 WSHSY, CDR2 SAAADI. DNA for the CDR3: TGCGCCAGCAGTGAGTCAGCAAGTCCTGCAGATACGCAGTATTTT. The encoded protein is CASSESASPADTQYF.

The chain joins TRBV19 to TRBJ2-7, with 7 bases that match TRBD1. The junction had 7 bases not matched to a gene; V was cut back by 5 bases and J by 3 bases. CDR3 length: 14 residues. CDR1 and CDR2 (germline): LNHDA, SQIVND (reference sequence). CDR3 loop: CASSDQGDSYEQYF. As DNA, the CDR3 is TGTGCCAGTAGTGATCAGGGGGATAGCTACGAGCAGTACTTC. The full variable domain, with the rest looked up from reference TRBV19 and TRBJ2-7, is DGGITQSPKYLFRKEGQNVTLSCEQNLNHDAMYWYRQDPGQGLRLIYYSQIVNDFQKGDIAEGYSVSREKKESFPLTVTSAQKNPTAFYLCASSDQGDSYEQYFGPGTRLTVT.

This clone was observed a single time. This sequence joins TRBV2 and TRBJ1-5; 8 bases match TRBD1. Trimming cost V 6 bases and J 4 bases; bases outside gene matches: 11. This CDR3 is built from 16 residues. CDR1 and CDR2 from the germline V gene are SNHLY and FYNNEI. The CDR3, as DNA: TGTGCCAGCAGAGCCGATGGACAGGGCTTAAATCAGCCCCAGCATTTT. Its translation is CASRADGQGLNQPQHF. The full variable domain, in which reference TRBV2 and TRBJ1-5 provide the parts outside the CDR3, is EPEVTQTPSHQVTQMGQEVILRCVPISNHLYFYWYRQILGQKVEFLVSFYNNEISEKSEIFDDQFSVERPDGSNFTLKIRSTKLEDSAMYFCASRADGQGLNQPQHFGDGTRLSIL.

The J gene is TRBJ1-3, the V gene TRBV28; D possibly corresponds to TRBD1 (6 bases). There are 14 residues in the CDR3. Germline values: CDR1 MDHEN, CDR2 SYDVKM. V lost 5 bases and J lost 8, with 16 bases in between. CDR3 amino acids: CASSTGTRVDTIYF. For the CDR3, the DNA is TGTGCCAGCAGTACCGGGACACGGGTGGACACCATATATTTT.

The chain joins TRBV9 to TRBJ2-1, with TRBD1 identical over 8 bases. The CDR3 length is 15 residues. Trimming removed 4 bases from V and 5 bases from J; junction bases left unmatched: 8. The germline V gene encodes CDR1 SGDLS and CDR2 YYNGEE. The CDR3 here is CASSTGQGFNNEQFF. DNA of the CDR3: TGTGCCAGCAGCACCGGACAGGGATTTAACAATGAGCAGTTCTTC.

This clone was found once. The chain couples TRBV2 to TRBJ1-5; weak D call: TRBD1 (6 bases). Germline CDR1 is SNHLY and CDR2 is FYNNEI. V shed 7 bases and J shed 7 bases, with 20 bases lying between them. CDR3 length: 15 residues. The DNA of the CDR3 is TGTGCCAGCACTCCATGGTCGGGGGCTGGGCAGCCCCAGCATTTT. It encodes CASTPWSGAGQPQHF.

V is TRBV5-1 and J is TRBJ1-6; D may be TRBD1 (5 bases). Trimming stripped 4 bases from V and 9 bases from J, with 17 bases between. Germline assignment: CDR1 SGHRS and CDR2 YFSETQ. The CDR3 runs to 15 residues. For the CDR3, the DNA is TGCGCCAGCAGCCCCACCCAGGGAGTAGTTTCACCCCTCCACTTT. Amino acid sequence: CASSPTQGVVSPLHF.

The J gene is TRBJ1-3, the V gene TRBV14; D uncertain. The germline gives CDR1 SGHDN, CDR2 FVKESK. V was clipped by 0 bases and J by 0 bases, with 15 bases between them. The CDR3 has 18 amino acids. CDR3 in DNA: TGTGCCAGCAGCCAAGATTCGCGGCGTGGGATCTCTGGAAACACCATATATTTT. Protein sequence: CASSQDSRRGISGNTIYF.

The chain employs TRBV6-1 and TRBJ1-1, with TRBD1 matching 7 bases. CDR3 length: 14 amino acids. CDR1 and CDR2 from the germline V gene are MNHNS and SASEGT. The trim removed 6 bases at V and 0 bases at J, leaving 4 bases unmatched. The CDR3 bases are TGTGCCAGCAGGGGGGGACAGTTGAACACTGAAGCTTTCTTT. Encoded protein: CASRGGQLNTEAFF.

Notes on this clone: This CDR3 is also generated by other DNA sequences in the sample. The rearrangement links TRBV5-1 to TRBJ1-3; the D is unclear. Germline V lookup: CDR1 SGHRS, CDR2 YFSETQ. The CDR3 sequence is 14 residues long. Deletions cut 0 bases from V and 4 bases from J, with 8 bases between. Written as DNA, the CDR3 is TGCGCCAGCAGCTTGGACAGAGGAGGAAACACCATATATTTT. It is translated as CASSLDRGGNTIYF.

This rearrangement joins TRBV5-6 to TRBJ1-2; 8 bases match TRBD1. The CDR3 covers 14 residues. Germline CDR1 and CDR2: SGHDT and YYEEEE. With V trimmed by 4 bases and J by 6 bases, 8 bases remained unmatched. CDR3 loop: CASSDRGDGHGYTF. In DNA form, the CDR3 reads TGTGCCAGCAGCGACAGGGGTGATGGCCATGGCTACACCTTC. Combining the CDR3 with reference TRBV5-6 and TRBJ1-2 gives the whole variable domain DAGVTQSPTHLIKTRGQQVTLRCSPKSGHDTVSWYQQALGQGPQFIFQYYEEEERQRGNFPDRFSGHQFPNYSSELNVNALLLGDSALYLCASSDRGDGHGYTFGSGTRLTVV.

The rearrangement uses TRBV25-1 and TRBJ2-5; 9 bases fit TRBD1. The CDR3 contains 16 residues. Germline CDR1 and CDR2: MGHDK and SYGVNS. V trimming: 3 bases; J trimming: 7 bases; junction bases outside the gene matches: 12. CDR3 sequence (DNA): TGTGCCAGCAGTGACTCAAAGGGACAGGGAAAGGGGACCCAGTACTTC. This encodes CASSDSKGQGKGTQYF. Full variable domain (outside the CDR3, taken from reference TRBV25-1 and TRBJ2-5): EADIYQTPRYLVIGTGKKITLECSQTMGHDKMYWYQQDPGMELHLIHYSYGVNSTEKGDLSSESTVSRIRTEHFPLTLESARPSHTSQYLCASSDSKGQGKGTQYFGPGTRLLVL.

As to this clone: The sample contains more than one DNA sequence encoding this CDR3. V and J are TRBV11-2 and TRBJ1-2, with D hard to call. Trimming took 1 base from V and 5 from J, leaving 5 bases between them. The CDR3 sequence is 12 residues long. Germline V gene sequence: CDR1 SGHAT, CDR2 FQNNGV. As DNA, the CDR3 is TGTGCCAGCAGCTTAGTGGGGTATGGCTACACCTTC. Residues: CASSLVGYGYTF.

V and J are TRBV10-1 and TRBJ2-7; D might be TRBD1 or TRBD2, each matching 5 bases. Germline V gene lookup returns CDR1 WNHNN and CDR2 SYGVQD (reference sequence). This CDR3 comprises 16 residues. With 1 base removed from V and 2 bases from J, the gap between germline ends came to 15 bases. CDR3 sequence reads: CASSECIGTVTYEQYF. The CDR3 bases are TGCGCCAGCAGTGAGTGTATTGGGACGGTTACCTACGAGCAGTACTTC.

The chain has TRBV5-1 and TRBJ1-1; tentative D call: TRBD1 (6 bases). Deletions cut 4 bases from V and 0 bases from J, with 13 bases between. Germline V CDR1 and CDR2: SGHRS, YFSETQ. This CDR3 has 15 amino acids. For the CDR3, the DNA is TGCGCCAGCAGCCCTGTTACAGGGATGAACACTGAAGCTTTCTTT. It translates to CASSPVTGMNTEAFF.

The chain joins TRBV5-1 to TRBJ2-4; TRBD1 agrees at 8 bases. The trim removed 4 bases at V and 4 bases at J, leaving 4 bases unmatched. The CDR3 spans 14 residues. Germline-derived CDR1 and CDR2 are SGHRS and YFSETQ. DNA for the CDR3: TGCGCCAGCAGCCCGGGACAGGTAAAAAACATTCAGTACTTC. Translated, it gives CASSPGQVKNIQYF. Supplemented by reference TRBV5-1 and TRBJ2-4, the full variable domain reads KAGVTQTPRYLIKTRGQQVTLSCSPISGHRSVSWYQQTPGQGLQFLFEYFSETQRNKGNFPGRFSGRQFSNSRSEMNVSTLELGDSALYLCASSPGQVKNIQYFGAGTRLSVL.

As for this clone: Other nucleotide sequences in the sample specify the same CDR3. DNA for the CDR3: TGTGCCAGCAGTTCCCGGCCCTACGAGCAGTACTTC. Its protein product is CASSSRPYEQYF. The rearrangement joins TRBV27 to TRBJ2-7; D is ambiguous. There are 12 residues in the CDR3. V was clipped by 4 bases and J by 2 bases, with 6 bases between them. In germline, CDR1 is MNHEY, CDR2 SMNVEV (reference sequence).

This clone has just one count. The chain links TRBV19 to TRBJ1-6; D unresolved. The CDR3 runs 17 residues. Trimming took 0 bases from V and 7 from J, leaving 16 bases between them. CDR1 is LNHDA, CDR2 SQIVND, per germline (reference sequence). As DNA, the CDR3 is TGTGCCAGTAGTATAGATCGGAAGTACAGTAGAAATTCACCCCTCCACTTT. Translated: CASSIDRKYSRNSPLHF.